These 28 T cell receptor beta chains share one sample of origin, sequenced in a study of shared clonotypes between healthy human individuals. Only in-frame clones appear in the TCRdb table, and some are missing; sequencing was by immunoSEQ multiplex PCR. This sample has some 690,000 clones, with about nine tenths found just once. The sample consisted of memory CD8+ T cells from PBMCs. The subset is: CD45RO+ cells pooled with CCR7-negative TemRA cells. The receptors originated from a man aged 18-30 years in good health. Some clones in this sample may be carry-over from other donors' samples.

The gene calls are TRBV2 and TRBJ1-3; D gene ambiguous. The CDR3 covers 15 residues. Looked up from germline, CDR1 is SNHLY and CDR2 is FYNNEI. The ends were cut back, 5 bases at V and 2 bases at J, with 13 bases in the middle. The CDR3 nucleotides are TGTGCCAGCAGTACGGATGGGTTGGCTGGAAACACCATATATTTT. This encodes CASSTDGLAGNTIYF.

The V and J genes are TRBV4-1 and TRBJ2-7, with a tentative D call TRBD2 (6 bases). Looked up from germline, CDR1 is MGHRA and CDR2 is YSYEKL. With 4 bases removed from V and 5 bases from J, the gap between germline ends came to 12 bases. The CDR3 runs 13 residues. This CDR3 reads CASSRGVVNEQYF. Written as DNA, the CDR3 is TGCGCCAGCAGCCGGGGGGTGGTTAACGAGCAGTACTTC.

This clone occurred once. The same CDR3 also results from other DNA sequences found in this sample. The chain is built from TRBV7-9 and TRBJ1-2; tentative D call: TRBD1 (6 bases). The CDR3 spans 14 residues. V was trimmed by 2 bases and J by 1 base, leaving 8 bases between them. Germline V gene data show CDR1 as SEHNR and CDR2 as FQNEAQ (reference sequence). DNA for the CDR3: TGTGCCAGCAGCTTACCAGGGGTTAACTATGGCTACACCTTC. Protein: CASSLPGVNYGYTF.

V gene TRBV29-1 combines with J gene TRBJ2-7; unclear D gene. V was shortened by 4 bases and J by 0 bases, with 13 bases between the two germline ends. Germline V gene sequence: CDR1 SQVTM, CDR2 ANQGSEA. The CDR3 is made up of 14 amino acids. The DNA of the CDR3 is TGCAGCGTTGTGCGTCATTCCAGCTCCTACGAGCAGTACTTC. Its protein is CSVVRHSSSYEQYF.

DNA of the CDR3: TGTGCCAGCAGCTTAGTTCCACTAGCGGGGACCTACAATGAGCAGTTCTTC. Translating gives CASSLVPLAGTYNEQFF. The genes are TRBV13 and TRBJ2-1; TRBD2 agrees at 10 bases. Germline assignment: CDR1 PRHDT and CDR2 FYEKMQ (reference sequence). CDR3 length: 17 amino acids. J gave up 2 bases and V 1 base, and 5 bases lay outside the gene matches.

V gene TRBV28 combines with J gene TRBJ2-2; no firm D call. CDR1 is MDHEN and CDR2 is SYDVKM in the germline V gene. The CDR3 spans 14 residues. The V and J ends lost 3 bases and 3 bases respectively, with 8 bases between them. In DNA form, the CDR3 reads TGTGCCAGCAGTTTCCTTGGACACACCGGGGAGCTGTTTTTT. Its translation: CASSFLGHTGELFF.

The V and J genes are TRBV13 and TRBJ2-7; D uncertain. This CDR3 has 13 residues. Germline CDR1 and CDR2: PRHDT and FYEKMQ (reference sequence). The V and J ends lost 4 bases and 2 bases respectively, with 9 bases between them. In nucleotides, the CDR3 is TGTGCCAGCAGCTGGCTAACCACCTACGAGCAGTACTTC. Amino acid sequence: CASSWLTTYEQYF.

V usage is TRBV7-9 and J usage is TRBJ2-1; no firm D call. V lost 3 bases and J lost 15, with 9 bases in between. Germline lookup yields CDR1 SEHNR and CDR2 FQNEAQ (reference sequence). This CDR3 spans 10 amino acids. CDR3 protein: CASSFEVPFF. CDR3 nucleotide sequence: TGTGCCAGCAGCTTCGAAGTCCCGTTCTTC.

The rearrangement uses TRBV28 and TRBJ2-7, with D possibly TRBD2 on 6 matching bases. There are 15 residues in the CDR3. V shed 5 bases and J shed 3 bases, with 17 bases lying between them. The V gene's germline CDR1 is MDHEN and CDR2 SYDVKM. In DNA, the CDR3 is TGTGCCAGCAGTCCCCGGGTAGCGGTACACTACGAGCAGTACTTC. Residues: CASSPRVAVHYEQYF.

This chain links TRBV11-3 with TRBJ2-1; tentatively, D is TRBD2 (5 bases). From germline, CDR1 is SGHNT and CDR2 YENEEA. This CDR3 contains 14 residues. The V end lost 1 base, the J end lost 4 bases, and 8 bases lay between the germline ends. CDR3 protein: CASSLGRLYNEQFF. DNA of the CDR3: TGTGCCAGCAGCTTAGGGAGGCTATACAATGAGCAGTTCTTC.

Comment on this clone: This specimen includes other DNA sequences encoding the same CDR3. This chain uses TRBV11-2 with TRBJ2-1, with 7 bases identical to TRBD2. The length of the CDR3 is 16 residues. Looked up from germline, CDR1 is SGHAT and CDR2 is FQNNGV. J was trimmed by 2 bases and V by 0 bases; bases with no gene match: 4. DNA for the CDR3: TGTGCCAGCAGCTTAGACCTGGCGGGGGCCTACAATGAGCAGTTCTTC. Amino acid sequence: CASSLDLAGAYNEQFF.

V and J are TRBV5-8 and TRBJ1-5, with 9 bases lining up with TRBD1. The germline CDR1 and CDR2 sequences are SGHTS and YDEGEE. With 4 bases clipped from V and 5 bases from J, the junction kept 7 bases outside the gene matches. The CDR3 spans 15 residues. CDR3 sequence: CASSIRTGADQPQHF. CDR3 nucleotide sequence: TGTGCCAGCAGCATACGGACAGGGGCTGATCAGCCCCAGCATTTT. Full variable domain (outside the CDR3, taken from reference TRBV5-8 and TRBJ1-5): EAGVTQSPTHLIKTRGQQATLRCSPISGHTSVYWYQQALGLGLQFLLWYDEGEERNRGNFPPRFSGRQFPNYSSELNVNALELEDSALYLCASSIRTGADQPQHFGDGTRLSIL.

This chain connects TRBV19 to TRBJ2-1, with 9 bases fitting TRBD2. The CDR3 is made up of 15 amino acids. Trimming took 5 bases from V and 7 from J; bases not matched to a gene: 9. Germline V gene lookup returns CDR1 LNHDA and CDR2 SQIVND (reference sequence). CDR3 sequence (DNA): TGTGCCAGTAGTTCGGGGACTAGCTCGTGGAATGAGCAGTTCTTC. As protein: CASSSGTSSWNEQFF. Using reference TRBV19 and TRBJ2-1 for the parts outside the CDR3, the full variable domain is DGGITQSPKYLFRKEGQNVTLSCEQNLNHDAMYWYRQDPGQGLRLIYYSQIVNDFQKGDIAEGYSVSREKKESFPLTVTSAQKNPTAFYLCASSSGTSSWNEQFFGPGTRLTVL.

The genes are TRBV29-1 and TRBJ1-2; 7 nucleotides line up with TRBD1. The CDR3 is made up of 10 amino acids. J gave up 8 bases and V 6 bases, and 3 bases lay outside the gene matches. Germline V CDR1 and CDR2: SQVTM, ANQGSEA. This chain's CDR3 is CSVTGTGYTF. DNA of the CDR3: TGCAGCGTGACAGGGACCGGCTACACCTTC.

This chain links TRBV29-1 with TRBJ2-5, with D perhaps TRBD1 (6 bases). The germline V and J ends were trimmed by 7 bases and 4 bases, with 10 bases remaining between them. The CDR3 is 11 residues long. Per germline, CDR1 SQVTM and CDR2 ANQGSEA. CDR3 residues: CSGEQGETQYF. CDR3 nucleotides: TGCAGCGGAGAACAGGGAGAGACCCAGTACTTC.

The V and J genes are TRBV27 and TRBJ2-3; 11 bases are shared with TRBD1. V was clipped by 5 bases and J by 5 bases; unmatched bases: 6. Germline V CDR1 and CDR2: MNHEY, SMNVEV (reference sequence). The CDR3 loop spans 15 amino acids. The CDR3 nucleotides are TGTGCCAGCAGTGGGGACAGGGGGTTGGGAGATACGCAGTATTTT. Translated: CASSGDRGLGDTQYF.

The V call is TRBV7-9, the J call TRBJ2-2, with a weak D call TRBD1 (5 bases). The CDR3 runs to 14 residues. Trimming cost V 0 bases and J 4 bases, with 6 bases left between them. Germline V gene data show CDR1 as SEHNR and CDR2 as FQNEAQ (reference sequence). The CDR3: CASSLAGLTGELFF. The CDR3 DNA reads TGTGCCAGCAGCTTAGCGGGGCTCACCGGGGAGCTGTTTTTT.

This rearrangement joins TRBV9 to TRBJ1-2, with 7 positions matching TRBD1. Per the germline V gene, CDR1 is SGDLS and CDR2 is YYNGEE. V dropped 0 bases and J dropped 6; count of bases not matched to a gene: 5. CDR3 length: 14 residues. CDR3 DNA: TGTGCCAGCAGCGTAGGCACAGGGGATCATGGCTACACCTTC. This translates into CASSVGTGDHGYTF.

The chain uses TRBV19 and TRBJ2-2; possibly TRBD1 for D (6 bases). The CDR3 contains 13 residues. Deletions cut 9 bases from V and 0 bases from J, with 8 bases between. In germline, CDR1 is LNHDA, CDR2 SQIVND (reference sequence). CDR3 residues: CASGTSNTGELFF. CDR3 DNA: TGTGCCAGCGGGACATCGAACACCGGGGAGCTGTTTTTT. Looking up the rest from reference TRBV19 and TRBJ2-2 gives the full variable domain: DGGITQSPKYLFRKEGQNVTLSCEQNLNHDAMYWYRQDPGQGLRLIYYSQIVNDFQKGDIAEGYSVSREKKESFPLTVTSAQKNPTAFYLCASGTSNTGELFFGEGSRLTVL.

The chain employs TRBV6-5 and TRBJ1-1, with TRBD1 as a possible D gene (5 bases). This CDR3 comprises 14 residues. Germline values: CDR1 MNHEY, CDR2 SVGAGI. V shed 8 bases and J shed 3 bases, with 16 bases lying between them. The CDR3 protein is CASAGPGLYTEAFF. The CDR3 DNA reads TGTGCCAGCGCGGGCCCGGGGCTTTACACTGAAGCTTTCTTT.

This chain connects TRBV10-3 to TRBJ2-2, with 11 bases lining up with TRBD2. Germline-derived CDR1 and CDR2 are ENHRY and SYGVKD. CDR3 length: 16 residues. V lost 11 bases and J lost 6; bases outside the gene matches: 14. The CDR3 DNA follows: TGTGCCTCGGCATCAACTAGCGGGAGTAATTCCGGGGAGCTGTTTTTT. Encoded protein: CASASTSGSNSGELFF.

This clone was observed once. The V call is TRBV21-1, the J call TRBJ2-3; the D segment call TRBD2 is taken from the table without a DNA check. TRBV21-1 constitutes a pseudogene. The CDR3 contains 14 residues. DNA of the CDR3: TGTGCCAGCAACTCAGACTTGGAGAGGTATACGCAGTATTTT. As protein: CASNSDLERYTQYF.

The chain carries TRBV9 and TRBJ1-5; 7 bases match TRBD1. Germline CDR1 SGDLS, CDR2 YYNGEE. CDR3 length: 15 amino acids. V trimming: 3 bases; J trimming: 3 bases; junction bases outside the gene matches: 6. DNA for the CDR3: TGTGCCAGCAGCGAGGGGACAGCCCTCAATCAGCCCCAGCATTTT. It encodes CASSEGTALNQPQHF.

The chain carries TRBV4-1 and TRBJ1-4, with a possible D match to TRBD1 (6 bases). Trimming removed 3 bases from V and 5 bases from J, with 19 bases in between. The CDR3 spans 17 residues. Germline-derived CDR1 and CDR2 are MGHRA and YSYEKL. The CDR3, as DNA: TGCGCCAGCAGCCAGGGAACCCGGGACACCGGGAATGAAAAACTGTTTTTT. Residues: CASSQGTRDTGNEKLFF.

The V call is TRBV27, the J call TRBJ2-7; either TRBD1 or TRBD2 may supply D (5 bases each). CDR1 is MNHEY, CDR2 SMNVEV, per germline (reference sequence). This CDR3 is 11 amino acids long. Trimming cost V 8 bases and J 3 bases, with 8 bases left between them. The CDR3 is CASAGGYEQYF. In DNA form, the CDR3 reads TGTGCCAGCGCTGGGGGCTACGAGCAGTACTTC.

The chain links TRBV5-4 to TRBJ2-5; weak D call: TRBD2 (5 bases). Per germline, CDR1 SGHNT and CDR2 YYREEE (reference sequence). The CDR3 has 15 residues. Trimming cost V 7 bases and J 2 bases, with 18 bases left between them. The CDR3: CASGRGDIRQETQYF. The CDR3 coding sequence is TGTGCCAGCGGACGGGGAGACATTCGACAAGAGACCCAGTACTTC.

Notes on this clone: The sample contains more than one DNA sequence encoding this CDR3. The CDR3 bases are TGTGCCAGCAGAATCCGGGACAGAGCCTACGAGCAGTACTTC. It specifies CASRIRDRAYEQYF. This chain joins TRBV27 and TRBJ2-7, with TRBD1 identical over 7 bases. CDR3 length equals 14 residues. Looked up from germline, CDR1 is MNHEY and CDR2 is SMNVEV (reference sequence). The trim removed 6 bases at V and 2 bases at J, leaving 7 bases unmatched.

This clone has a single count. The genes are TRBV7-2 and TRBJ1-2, with 8 bases identical to TRBD1. Germline CDR1 SGHTA, CDR2 FQGNSA. This CDR3 has 19 residues. V was pared by 5 bases and J by 4 bases, with 21 bases of the junction left unmatched. The CDR3 here is CASSTKGQATSLAGYGYTF. CDR3 sequence (DNA): TGTGCCAGCAGCACCAAGGGACAGGCAACCTCCCTTGCTGGCTATGGCTACACCTTC.